The present entry profiles one TCR beta chain with its context. This specimen belongs to a study of cytomegalovirus exposure and HLA in healthy donors. This CDR3 has 16 residues. CDR1 is SGHNT and CDR2 is YYREEE in the germline V gene (reference sequence). J was trimmed by 3 bases and V by 4 bases; bases with no gene match: 7. PCR employed 60 Vbeta and 13 Jbeta primers. Produced via immunoSEQ multiplex PCR; TCRdb's table is partial and in-frame only. Of about 160,000 clones in the sample, approximately 90% were seen once. This TCR came from a woman aged 25 to 39 in good health and CMV-seronegative. V is TRBV5-4 and J is TRBJ2-2; 9 bases agree with TRBD2. The sample consisted of PBMCs. In nucleotides, the CDR3 is TGTGCCAGCAGCCCCGCTAGCGGGACGCACACCGGGGAGCTGTTTTTT. Translating gives CASSPASGTHTGELFF.